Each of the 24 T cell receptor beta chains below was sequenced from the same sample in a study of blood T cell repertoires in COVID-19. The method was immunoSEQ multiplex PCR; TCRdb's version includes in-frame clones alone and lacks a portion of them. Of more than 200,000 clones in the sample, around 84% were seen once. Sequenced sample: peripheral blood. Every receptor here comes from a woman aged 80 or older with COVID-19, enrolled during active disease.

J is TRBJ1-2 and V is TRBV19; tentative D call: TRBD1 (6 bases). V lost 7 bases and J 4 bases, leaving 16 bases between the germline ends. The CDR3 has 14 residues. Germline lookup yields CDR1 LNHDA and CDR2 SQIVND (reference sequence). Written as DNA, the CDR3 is TGTGCCAGTATGGGGACAAAGTCCCTCTATGGCTACACCTTC. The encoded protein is CASMGTKSLYGYTF.

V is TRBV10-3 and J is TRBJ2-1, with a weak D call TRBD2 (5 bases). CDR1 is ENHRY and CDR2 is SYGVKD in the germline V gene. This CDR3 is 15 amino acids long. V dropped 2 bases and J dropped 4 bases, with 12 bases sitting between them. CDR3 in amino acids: CAISEVGLKYNEQFF. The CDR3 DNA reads TGTGCCATCAGTGAGGTCGGACTTAAGTACAATGAGCAGTTCTTC.

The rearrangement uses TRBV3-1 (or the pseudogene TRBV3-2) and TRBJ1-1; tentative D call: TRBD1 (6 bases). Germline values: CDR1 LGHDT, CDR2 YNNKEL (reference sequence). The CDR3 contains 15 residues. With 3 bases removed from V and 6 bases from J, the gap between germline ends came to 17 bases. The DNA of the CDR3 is TGTGCCAGCAGCCAGGGTCAGGGGAGAACGGCTGAAGCTTTCTTT. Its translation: CASSQGQGRTAEAFF.

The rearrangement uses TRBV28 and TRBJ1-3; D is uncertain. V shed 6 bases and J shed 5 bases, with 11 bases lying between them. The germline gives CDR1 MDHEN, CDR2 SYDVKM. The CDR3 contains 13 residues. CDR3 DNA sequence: TGTGCCAGCAGCAAACTCCGAAGAAACACCATATATTTT. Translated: CASSKLRRNTIYF.

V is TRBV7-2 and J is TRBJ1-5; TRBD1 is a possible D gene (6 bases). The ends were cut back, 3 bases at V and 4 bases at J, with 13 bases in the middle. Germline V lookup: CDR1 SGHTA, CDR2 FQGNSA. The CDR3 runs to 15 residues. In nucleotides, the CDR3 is TGTGCCAGCAGCTTGGCCCCGGGACAAAATCAGCCCCAGCATTTT. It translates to CASSLAPGQNQPQHF.

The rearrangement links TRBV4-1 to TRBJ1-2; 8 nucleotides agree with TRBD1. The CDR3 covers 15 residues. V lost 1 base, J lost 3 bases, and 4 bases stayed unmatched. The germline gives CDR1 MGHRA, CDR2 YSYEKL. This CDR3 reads CASSQAGGRDYGYTF. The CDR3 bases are TGCGCCAGCAGCCAAGCAGGGGGCCGGGACTATGGCTACACCTTC.

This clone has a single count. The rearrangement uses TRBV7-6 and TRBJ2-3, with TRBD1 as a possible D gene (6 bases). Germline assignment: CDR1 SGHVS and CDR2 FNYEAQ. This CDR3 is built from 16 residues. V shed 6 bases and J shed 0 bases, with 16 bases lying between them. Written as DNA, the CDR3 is TGTGCCAGCAGGCGAACAGGGCCCTTTAGCACAGATACGCAGTATTTT. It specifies CASRRTGPFSTDTQYF.

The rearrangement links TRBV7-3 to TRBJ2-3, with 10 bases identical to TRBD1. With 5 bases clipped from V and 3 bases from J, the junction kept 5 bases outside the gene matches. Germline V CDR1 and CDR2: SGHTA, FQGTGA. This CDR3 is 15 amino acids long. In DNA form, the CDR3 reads TGTGCCAGCAGCACTCGGACAGGGGGGACAGATACGCAGTATTTT. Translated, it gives CASSTRTGGTDTQYF.

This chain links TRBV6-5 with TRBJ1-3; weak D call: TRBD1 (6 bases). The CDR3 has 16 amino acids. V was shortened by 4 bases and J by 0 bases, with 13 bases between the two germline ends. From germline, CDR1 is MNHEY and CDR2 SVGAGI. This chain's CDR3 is CASSSPGTPSGNTIYF. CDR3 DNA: TGTGCCAGCAGTTCCCCCGGGACACCCTCTGGAAACACCATATATTTT.

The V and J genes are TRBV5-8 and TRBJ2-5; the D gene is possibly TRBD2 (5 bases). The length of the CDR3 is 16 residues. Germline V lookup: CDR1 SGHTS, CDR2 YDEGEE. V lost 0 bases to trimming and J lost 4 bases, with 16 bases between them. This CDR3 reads CASSLGREQAGETQYF. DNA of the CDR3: TGTGCCAGCAGCTTGGGTAGGGAGCAGGCGGGAGAGACCCAGTACTTC.

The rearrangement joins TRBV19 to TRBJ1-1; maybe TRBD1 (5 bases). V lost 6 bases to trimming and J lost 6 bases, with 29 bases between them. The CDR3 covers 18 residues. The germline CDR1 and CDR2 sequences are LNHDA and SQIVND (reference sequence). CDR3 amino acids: CASREWTPRRSSGAEAFF. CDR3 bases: TGTGCCAGTAGGGAATGGACACCACGAAGGAGTAGTGGGGCTGAAGCTTTCTTT.

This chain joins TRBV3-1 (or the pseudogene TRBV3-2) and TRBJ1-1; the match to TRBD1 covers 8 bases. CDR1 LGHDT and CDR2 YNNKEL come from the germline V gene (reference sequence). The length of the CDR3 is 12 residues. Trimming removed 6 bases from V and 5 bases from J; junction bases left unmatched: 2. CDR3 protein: CASRQGGTEAFF. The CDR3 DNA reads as TGTGCCAGCAGACAGGGGGGGACTGAAGCTTTCTTT.

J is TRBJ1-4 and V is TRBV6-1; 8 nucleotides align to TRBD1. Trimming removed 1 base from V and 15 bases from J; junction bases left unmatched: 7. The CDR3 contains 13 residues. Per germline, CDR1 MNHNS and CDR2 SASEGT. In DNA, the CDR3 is TGTGCCAGCAGTGAAGAGAGGGCAGGGGGCTTGTTTTTT. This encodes CASSEERAGGLFF.

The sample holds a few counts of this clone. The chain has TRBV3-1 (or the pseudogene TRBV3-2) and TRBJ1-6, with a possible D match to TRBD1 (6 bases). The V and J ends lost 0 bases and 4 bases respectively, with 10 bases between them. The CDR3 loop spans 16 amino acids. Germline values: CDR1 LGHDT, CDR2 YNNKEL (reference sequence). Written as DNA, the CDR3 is TGTGCCAGCAGCCAAGAAGCAGGGGTTTATAATTCACCCCTCCACTTT. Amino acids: CASSQEAGVYNSPLHF.

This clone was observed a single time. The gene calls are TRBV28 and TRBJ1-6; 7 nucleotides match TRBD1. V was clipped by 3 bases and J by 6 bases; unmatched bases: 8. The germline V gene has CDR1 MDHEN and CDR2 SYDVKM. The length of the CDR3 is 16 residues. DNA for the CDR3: TGTGCCAGCAGTTTTCTTAAGACAGGGAGTAATTCACCCCTCCACTTT. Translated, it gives CASSFLKTGSNSPLHF.

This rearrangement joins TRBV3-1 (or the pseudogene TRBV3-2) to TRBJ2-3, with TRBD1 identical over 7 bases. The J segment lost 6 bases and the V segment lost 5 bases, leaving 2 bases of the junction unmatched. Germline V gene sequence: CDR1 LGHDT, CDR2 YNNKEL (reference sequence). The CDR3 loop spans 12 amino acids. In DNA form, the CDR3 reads TGTGCCAGCAGCACACAGGGGGATACGCAGTATTTT. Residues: CASSTQGDTQYF.

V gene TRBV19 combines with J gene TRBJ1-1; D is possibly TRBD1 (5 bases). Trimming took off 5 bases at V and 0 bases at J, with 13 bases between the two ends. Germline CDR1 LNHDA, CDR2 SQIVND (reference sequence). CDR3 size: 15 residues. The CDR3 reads CASSQGATMNTEAFF. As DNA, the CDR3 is TGTGCCAGTAGTCAAGGGGCCACCATGAACACTGAAGCTTTCTTT.

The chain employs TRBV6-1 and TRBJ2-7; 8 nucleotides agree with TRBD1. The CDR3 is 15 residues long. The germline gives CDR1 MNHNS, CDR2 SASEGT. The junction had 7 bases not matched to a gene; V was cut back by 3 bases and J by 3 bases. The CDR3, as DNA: TGTGCCAGCAGTGAGGACAGGGTTCGGGGCTACGAGCAGTACGTC. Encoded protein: CASSEDRVRGYEQYV.

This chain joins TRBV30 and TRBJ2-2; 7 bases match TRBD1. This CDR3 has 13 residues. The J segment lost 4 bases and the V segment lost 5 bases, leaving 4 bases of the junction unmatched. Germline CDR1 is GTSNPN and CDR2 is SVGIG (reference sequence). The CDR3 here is CAWEGQTTGELFF. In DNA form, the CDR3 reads TGTGCCTGGGAGGGACAGACCACCGGGGAGCTGTTTTTT.

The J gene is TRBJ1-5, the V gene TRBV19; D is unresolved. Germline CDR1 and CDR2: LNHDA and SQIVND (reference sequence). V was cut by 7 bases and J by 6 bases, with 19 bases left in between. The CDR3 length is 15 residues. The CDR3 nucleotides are TGTGCCAGTAAGGTAACCGACTCAATCAGTCAGCCCCAGCATTTT. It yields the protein CASKVTDSISQPQHF. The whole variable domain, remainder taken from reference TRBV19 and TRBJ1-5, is DGGITQSPKYLFRKEGQNVTLSCEQNLNHDAMYWYRQDPGQGLRLIYYSQIVNDFQKGDIAEGYSVSREKKESFPLTVTSAQKNPTAFYLCASKVTDSISQPQHFGDGTRLSIL.

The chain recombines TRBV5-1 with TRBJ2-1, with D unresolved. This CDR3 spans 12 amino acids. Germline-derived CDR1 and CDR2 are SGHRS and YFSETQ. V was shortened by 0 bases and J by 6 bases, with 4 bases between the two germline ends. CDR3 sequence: CASSLGANEQFF. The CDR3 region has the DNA TGCGCCAGCAGCTTGGGGGCCAATGAGCAGTTCTTC.

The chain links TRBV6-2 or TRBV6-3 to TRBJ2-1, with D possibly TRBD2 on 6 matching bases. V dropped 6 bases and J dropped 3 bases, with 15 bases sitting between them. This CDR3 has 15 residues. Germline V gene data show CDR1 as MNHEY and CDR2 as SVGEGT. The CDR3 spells CASSPLRRDYNEQFF. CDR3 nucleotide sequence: TGTGCCAGCAGCCCCTTGCGGAGGGACTACAATGAGCAGTTCTTC.

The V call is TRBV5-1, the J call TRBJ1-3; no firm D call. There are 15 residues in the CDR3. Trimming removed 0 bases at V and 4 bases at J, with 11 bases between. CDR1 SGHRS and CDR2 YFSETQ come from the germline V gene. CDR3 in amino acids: CASSLEPGTGNTIYF. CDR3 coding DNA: TGCGCCAGCAGCTTGGAACCGGGTACAGGAAACACCATATATTTT.

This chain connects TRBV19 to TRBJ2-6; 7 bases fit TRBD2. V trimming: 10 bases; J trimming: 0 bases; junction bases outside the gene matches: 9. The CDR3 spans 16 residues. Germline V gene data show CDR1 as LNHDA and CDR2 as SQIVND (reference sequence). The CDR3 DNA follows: TGTGCCACCCAAGGGAGGGATAACTCTGGGGCCAACGTCCTGACTTTC. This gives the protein CATQGRDNSGANVLTF.